These 19 T cell receptor beta chains share one sample of origin, sequenced in a study of cytomegalovirus exposure and HLA in healthy donors. Researchers ran the PCR with 60 Vbeta and 13 Jbeta primers. The protocol was immunoSEQ multiplex PCR, while the TCRdb copy is restricted to in-frame clones and leaves out a portion. This sample has 150,000 to 200,000 clones, with 79% found just once. Input material: PBMCs. The receptors originated from a woman aged 30 to 39 in good health and CMV-seropositive.

This clone was observed once. This sequence joins TRBV7-9 and TRBJ2-5; possible D gene TRBD1, 6 bases. CDR1 SEHNR and CDR2 FQNEAQ come from the germline V gene (reference sequence). Trimming pared 5 bases from V and 1 base from J, leaving 17 bases between. The CDR3 is made up of 16 amino acids. CDR3 nucleotide sequence: TGTGCCAGCAGCACCTGGACAGTACGGGGCCAAGAGACCCAGTACTTC. Its protein is CASSTWTVRGQETQYF.

This clone was observed a handful of times. V usage is TRBV27 and J usage is TRBJ1-2; tentative D call: TRBD1 (5 bases). Trimming cost V 5 bases and J 5 bases, with 15 bases left between them. The length of the CDR3 is 14 residues. In germline, CDR1 is MNHEY, CDR2 SMNVEV (reference sequence). CDR3 loop: CASSGGTVNYGYTF. CDR3 nucleotides: TGTGCCAGCAGTGGGGGGACCGTGAATTATGGCTACACCTTC.

This sequence joins TRBV6-5 and TRBJ1-2; TRBD1 might be the D (5 bases). The germline CDR1 and CDR2 sequences are MNHEY and SVGAGI. This CDR3 is 14 amino acids long. Trimming took off 7 bases at V and 4 bases at J, with 16 bases between the two ends. The chain's CDR3 is CASMAAGRVYGYTF. The CDR3 DNA sequence: TGTGCCAGCATGGCTGCAGGGCGTGTCTATGGCTACACCTTC.

V and J are TRBV5-4 and TRBJ1-1; D gene ambiguous. CDR1 and CDR2 from the germline V gene are SGHNT and YYREEE (reference sequence). The CDR3 has 12 residues. V lost 4 bases and J 11 bases, leaving 15 bases between the germline ends. CDR3 amino acids: CASSKEGGAAFF. The CDR3 DNA reads TGTGCCAGCAGCAAAGAAGGAGGTGCTGCTTTCTTT.

J is TRBJ2-7 and V is TRBV6-5; TRBD2 matches 11 bases. Germline-derived CDR1 and CDR2 are MNHEY and SVGAGI. The CDR3 contains 16 residues. With 2 bases clipped from V and 4 bases from J, the junction kept 7 bases outside the gene matches. Here the CDR3 reads CASSYTVTSGTYEQYF. The CDR3 bases are TGTGCCAGCAGTTACACAGTGACTAGCGGGACTTACGAGCAGTACTTC.

This clone appeared a few times. This chain uses TRBV5-1 with TRBJ1-3; D remains ambiguous. Germline loops: CDR1 SGHRS, CDR2 YFSETQ. Deletions cut 4 bases from V and 4 bases from J, with 12 bases between. There are 14 residues in the CDR3. This CDR3 is CASSGGLEGNTIYF. CDR3 nucleotides: TGCGCCAGCAGCGGCGGACTAGAGGGAAACACCATATATTTT.

The chain links TRBV5-6 to TRBJ1-2; D may be TRBD1 (6 bases). V was pared by 4 bases and J by 6 bases, with 10 bases between. This CDR3 spans 12 amino acids. Germline V gene data show CDR1 as SGHDT and CDR2 as YYEEEE. The DNA for the CDR3 is TGTGCCAGCAGCACCAGGGGACATGGCTACACCTTC. As protein: CASSTRGHGYTF.

This clone was observed a handful of times. The CDR3 here is CASSPRTASYEQYF. CDR3 DNA sequence: TGTGCCAGCAGTCCCAGGACAGCATCCTACGAGCAGTACTTC. This rearrangement joins TRBV2 to TRBJ2-7, with a tentative D call TRBD1 (6 bases). The CDR3 loop spans 14 amino acids. V was pared by 5 bases and J by 1 base, with 12 bases between. CDR1 and CDR2 from the germline V gene are SNHLY and FYNNEI.

This chain connects TRBV5-1 to TRBJ2-7, with TRBD2 identical over 13 bases. The CDR3 is made up of 15 amino acids. Germline V CDR1 and CDR2: SGHRS, YFSETQ. V was clipped by 0 bases and J by 6 bases; unmatched bases: 3. CDR3 residues: CASSLDRLAGGEQYF. The DNA for the CDR3 is TGCGCCAGCAGCTTGGACCGACTAGCGGGAGGCGAGCAGTACTTC.

The CDR3 reads CASSFPGHSDEKLFF. CDR3 sequence (DNA): TGTGCCAGCAGCTTCCCGGGACACTCCGATGAAAAACTGTTTTTT. This chain uses TRBV7-9 with TRBJ1-4; a possible D gene is TRBD1 (6 bases). CDR1 is SEHNR, CDR2 FQNEAQ, per germline (reference sequence). Trimming left V 3 bases short and J 6 bases short, with 14 bases between. This CDR3 has 15 residues.

The rearrangement uses TRBV6-5 and TRBJ1-1, with 10 bases aligning to TRBD1. J lost 5 bases, V lost 7 bases, and 4 bases had no gene match. This CDR3 region has 13 residues. Germline loops: CDR1 MNHEY, CDR2 SVGAGI. CDR3 protein: CASNRQGATEAFF. The DNA for the CDR3 is TGTGCCAGCAACCGACAGGGGGCAACTGAAGCTTTCTTT.

This chain joins TRBV29-1 and TRBJ2-3; D remains ambiguous. The germline V gene has CDR1 SQVTM and CDR2 ANQGSEA. CDR3 length: 16 residues. Trimming pared 5 bases from V and 0 bases from J, leaving 18 bases between. The CDR3 sequence is CSVHQMGVISTDTQYF. The CDR3 region has the DNA TGCAGCGTTCACCAGATGGGCGTTATTAGCACAGATACGCAGTATTTT.

The chain joins TRBV7-2 to TRBJ2-2; weak D call: TRBD1 (6 bases). Trimming took off 5 bases at V and 0 bases at J, with 10 bases between the two ends. The CDR3 has 15 residues. The germline V gene encodes CDR1 SGHTA and CDR2 FQGNSA. The CDR3 reads CASSNRVSNTGELFF. CDR3 bases: TGTGCCAGCAGCAACAGGGTCTCGAACACCGGGGAGCTGTTTTTT. The full variable domain, with the rest looked up from reference TRBV7-2 and TRBJ2-2, is GAGVSQSPSNKVTEKGKDVELRCDPISGHTALYWYRQSLGQGLEFLIYFQGNSAPDKSGLPSDRFSAERTGGSVSTLTIQRTQQEDSAVYLCASSNRVSNTGELFFGEGSRLTVL.

The chain employs TRBV2 and TRBJ1-5; no definite D call. CDR1 and CDR2 (germline): SNHLY, FYNNEI. Between the trimmed V and J ends, which lost 0 bases and 1 base, there was a span of 4 bases. The CDR3 spans 14 residues. CDR3 region: CASSEARSNQPQHF. CDR3 sequence (DNA): TGTGCCAGCAGTGAAGCGAGGAGCAATCAGCCCCAGCATTTT.

This clone occurred once. The genes are TRBV12-5 and TRBJ1-4, with D possibly TRBD1 on 5 matching bases. There are 19 residues in the CDR3. The V end was cut by 6 bases, the J end by 10 bases, with 33 bases between. Germline-derived CDR1 and CDR2 are LGHNT and FRNRAP. DNA for the CDR3: TGTGCTAGTGGACCGAACGACAGACTGCCAGCGGCGGGGTTTGGAAAACTGTTTTTT. Residues: CASGPNDRLPAAGFGKLFF.

This rearrangement joins TRBV4-3 to TRBJ2-7, with 9 bases that match TRBD1. The CDR3 loop spans 15 amino acids. With 0 bases clipped from V and 5 bases from J, the junction kept 5 bases outside the gene matches. Germline V lookup: CDR1 LGHNA, CDR2 YSLEER. The CDR3 nucleotides read TGCGCCAGCAGCCAAGATGTGGGGGACAGGGACGAGCAGTACTTC. Translation: CASSQDVGDRDEQYF.

This chain uses TRBV18 with TRBJ1-2; TRBD1 matches at 8 bases. The CDR3 is 14 residues long. Germline lookup yields CDR1 KGHSH and CDR2 LQKENI. The junction had 10 bases not matched to a gene; V was cut back by 6 bases and J by 7 bases. The CDR3 DNA is TGTGCCAGCTCCCCCGACGGACAGGGCGGTGGCTACACCTTC. Its translation: CASSPDGQGGGYTF.

This chain joins TRBV5-1 and TRBJ2-5, with D maybe TRBD2 (6 bases). The DNA end favors TRBJ2-7, so the J call may be wrong. This CDR3 region has 15 residues. CDR1 and CDR2 from the germline V gene are SGHRS and YFSETQ. Here the CDR3 DNA reads TGCGCCAGCAGCCCTCGGGAGAGTACCACCTACGAGCAGTACTTC. Its translation: CASSPRESTTYEQYF.

The sample holds a few counts of this clone. CDR3 protein: CASSTHSNQPQHF. The DNA of the CDR3 is TGTGCCAGTAGTACACATAGCAATCAGCCCCAGCATTTT. The chain carries TRBV19 and TRBJ1-5; no reliable D call. Germline lookup yields CDR1 LNHDA and CDR2 SQIVND (reference sequence). The V gene lost 4 bases and the J gene lost 0 bases, with 4 bases spanning the gap. The CDR3 runs to 13 residues.